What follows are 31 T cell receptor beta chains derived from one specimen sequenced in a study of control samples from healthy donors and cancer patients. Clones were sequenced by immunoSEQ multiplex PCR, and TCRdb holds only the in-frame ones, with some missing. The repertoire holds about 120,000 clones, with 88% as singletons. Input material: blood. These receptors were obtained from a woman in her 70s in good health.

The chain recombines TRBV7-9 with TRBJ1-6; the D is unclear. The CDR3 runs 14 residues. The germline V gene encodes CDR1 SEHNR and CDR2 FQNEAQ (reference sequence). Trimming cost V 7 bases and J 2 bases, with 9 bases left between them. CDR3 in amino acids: CASTKGTYNSPLHF. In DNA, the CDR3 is TGTGCCAGCACCAAAGGGACCTATAATTCACCCCTCCACTTT.

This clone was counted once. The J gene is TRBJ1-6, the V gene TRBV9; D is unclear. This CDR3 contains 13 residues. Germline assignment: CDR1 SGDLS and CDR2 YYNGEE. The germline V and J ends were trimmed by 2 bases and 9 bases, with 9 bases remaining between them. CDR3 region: CASSVILTSPLHF. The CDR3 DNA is TGTGCCAGCAGCGTTATCTTAACTTCACCCCTCCACTTT.

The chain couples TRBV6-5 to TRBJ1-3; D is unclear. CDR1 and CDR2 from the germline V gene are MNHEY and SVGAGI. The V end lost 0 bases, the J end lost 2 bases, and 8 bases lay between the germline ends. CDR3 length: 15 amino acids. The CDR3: CASSYSARTGNTIYF. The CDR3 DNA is TGTGCCAGCAGTTACTCGGCCAGAACTGGAAACACCATATATTTT.

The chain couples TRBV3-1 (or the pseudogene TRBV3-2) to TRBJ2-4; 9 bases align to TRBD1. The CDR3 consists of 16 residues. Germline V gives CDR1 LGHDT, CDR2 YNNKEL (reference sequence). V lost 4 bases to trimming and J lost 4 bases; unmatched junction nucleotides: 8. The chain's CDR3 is CASSPPPGQGKNIQYF. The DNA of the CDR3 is TGTGCCAGCAGCCCGCCACCGGGACAGGGTAAAAACATTCAGTACTTC.

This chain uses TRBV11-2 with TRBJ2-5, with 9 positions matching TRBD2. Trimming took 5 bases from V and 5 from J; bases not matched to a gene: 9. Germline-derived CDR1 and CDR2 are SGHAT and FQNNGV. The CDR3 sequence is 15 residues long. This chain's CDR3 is CASSKDSGGRETQYF. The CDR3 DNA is TGTGCCAGCAGCAAAGATAGCGGGGGTCGGGAGACCCAGTACTTC.

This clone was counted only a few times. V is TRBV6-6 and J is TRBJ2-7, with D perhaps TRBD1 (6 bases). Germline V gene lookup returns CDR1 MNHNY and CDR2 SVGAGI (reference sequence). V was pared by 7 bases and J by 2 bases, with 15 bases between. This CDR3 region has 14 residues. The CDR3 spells CASKTTGLAYEQYF. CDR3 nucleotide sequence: TGTGCCAGCAAAACGACAGGTCTCGCCTACGAGCAGTACTTC.

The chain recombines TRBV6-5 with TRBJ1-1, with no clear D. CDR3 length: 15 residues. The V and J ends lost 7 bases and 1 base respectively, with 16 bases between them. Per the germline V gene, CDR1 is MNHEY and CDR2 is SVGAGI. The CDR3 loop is CASTTSYSRNTEAFF. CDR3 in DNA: TGTGCCAGCACCACCAGCTACAGCCGGAACACTGAAGCTTTCTTT.

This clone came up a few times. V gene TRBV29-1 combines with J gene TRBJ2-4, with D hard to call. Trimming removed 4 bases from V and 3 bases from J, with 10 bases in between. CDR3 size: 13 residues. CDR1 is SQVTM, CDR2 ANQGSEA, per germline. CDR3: CSVVVSLKNIQYF. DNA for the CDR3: TGCAGCGTTGTGGTCAGCCTCAAAAACATTCAGTACTTC. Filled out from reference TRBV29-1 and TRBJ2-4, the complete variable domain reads SAVISQKPSRDICQRGTSLTIQCQVDSQVTMMFWYRQQPGQSLTLIATANQGSEATYESGFVIDKFPISRPNLTFSTLTVSNMSPEDSSIYLCSVVVSLKNIQYFGAGTRLSVL.

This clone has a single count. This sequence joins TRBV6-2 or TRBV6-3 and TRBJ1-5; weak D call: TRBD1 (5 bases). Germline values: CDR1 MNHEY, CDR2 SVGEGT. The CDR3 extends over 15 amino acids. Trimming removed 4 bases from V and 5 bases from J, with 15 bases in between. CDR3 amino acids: CASSSSYGGHQPQHF. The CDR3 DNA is TGTGCCAGCAGTTCCTCCTATGGGGGTCATCAGCCCCAGCATTTT.

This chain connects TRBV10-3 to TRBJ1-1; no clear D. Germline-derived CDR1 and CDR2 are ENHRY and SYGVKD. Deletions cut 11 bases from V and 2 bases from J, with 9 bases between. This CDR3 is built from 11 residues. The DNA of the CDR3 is TGTGCCTCAAGGGCCAACACTGAAGCTTTCTTT. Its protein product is CASRANTEAFF.

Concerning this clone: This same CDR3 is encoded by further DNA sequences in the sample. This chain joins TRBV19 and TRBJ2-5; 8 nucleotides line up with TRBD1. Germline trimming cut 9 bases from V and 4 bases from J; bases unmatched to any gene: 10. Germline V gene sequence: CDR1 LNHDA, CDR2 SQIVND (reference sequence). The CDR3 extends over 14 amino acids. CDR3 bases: TGTGCCAGCAGTCCGCGAACAGGGGGAGAGACCCAGTACTTC. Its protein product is CASSPRTGGETQYF.

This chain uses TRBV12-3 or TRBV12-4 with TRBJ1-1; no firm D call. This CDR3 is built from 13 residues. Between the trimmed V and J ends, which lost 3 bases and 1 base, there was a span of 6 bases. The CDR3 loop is CASSLPPNTEAFF. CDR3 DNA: TGTGCCAGCAGTTTGCCGCCGAACACTGAAGCTTTCTTT.

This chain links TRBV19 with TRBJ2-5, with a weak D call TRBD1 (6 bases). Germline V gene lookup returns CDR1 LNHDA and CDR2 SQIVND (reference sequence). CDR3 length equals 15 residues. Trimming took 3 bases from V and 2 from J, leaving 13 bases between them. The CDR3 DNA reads TGTGCCAGTAGTATGGGGGCTAGCAGTCAAGAGACCCAGTACTTC. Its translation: CASSMGASSQETQYF.

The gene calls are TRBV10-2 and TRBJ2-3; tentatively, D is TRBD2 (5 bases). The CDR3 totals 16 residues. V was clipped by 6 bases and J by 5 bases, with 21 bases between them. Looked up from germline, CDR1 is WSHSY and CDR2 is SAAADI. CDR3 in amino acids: CASSSRASARGDTQYF. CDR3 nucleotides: TGCGCCAGCAGCTCGAGGGCCTCGGCTAGAGGAGATACGCAGTATTTT.

The CDR3 sequence: CASHYYTTYEQYF. The DNA of the CDR3 is TGTGCCTCACATTACTACACGACCTACGAGCAGTACTTC. The V call is TRBV2, the J call TRBJ2-7, with unresolved D. Trimming took off 11 bases at V and 2 bases at J, with 16 bases between the two ends. CDR3 length: 13 amino acids. Germline assignment: CDR1 SNHLY and CDR2 FYNNEI. The entire variable domain, with the rest obtained from reference TRBV2 and TRBJ2-7, is as follows: EPEVTQTPSHQVTQMGQEVILRCVPISNHLYFYWYRQILGQKVEFLVSFYNNEISEKSEIFDDQFSVERPDGSNFTLKIRSTKLEDSAMYFCASHYYTTYEQYFGPGTRLTVT.

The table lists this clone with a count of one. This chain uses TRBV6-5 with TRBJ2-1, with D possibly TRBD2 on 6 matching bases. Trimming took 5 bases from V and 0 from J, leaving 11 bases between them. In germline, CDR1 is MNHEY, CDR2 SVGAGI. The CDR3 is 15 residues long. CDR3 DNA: TGTGCCAGCAGTCGCCCCGGGGGCTCCTACAATGAGCAGTTCTTC. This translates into CASSRPGGSYNEQFF.

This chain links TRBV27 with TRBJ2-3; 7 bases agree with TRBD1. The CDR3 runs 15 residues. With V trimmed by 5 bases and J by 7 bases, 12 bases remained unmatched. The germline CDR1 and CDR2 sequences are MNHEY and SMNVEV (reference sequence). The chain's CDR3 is CASSPWDRGRNTQYF. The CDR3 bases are TGTGCCAGCAGTCCCTGGGATAGGGGGCGAAATACGCAGTATTTT.

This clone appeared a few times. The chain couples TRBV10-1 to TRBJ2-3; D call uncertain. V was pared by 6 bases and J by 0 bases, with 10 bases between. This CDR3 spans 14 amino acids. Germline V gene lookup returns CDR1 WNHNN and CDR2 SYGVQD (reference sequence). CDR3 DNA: TGCGCCAGCAGCCCCACTACTAGCACAGATACGCAGTATTTT. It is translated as CASSPTTSTDTQYF.

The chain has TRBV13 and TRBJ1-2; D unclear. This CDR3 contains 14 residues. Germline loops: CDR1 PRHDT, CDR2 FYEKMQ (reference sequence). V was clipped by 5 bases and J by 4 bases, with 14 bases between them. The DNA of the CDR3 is TGTGCCAGCAGCAGAAGGGAGGAGGCCTATGGCTACACCTTC. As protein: CASSRREEAYGYTF.

CDR3 DNA: TGTGCCAGCAGCTTAGCGCTCCAACCACCCCTTTCCTACGAGCAGTACTTC. Translated, it gives CASSLALQPPLSYEQYF. The chain couples TRBV7-8 to TRBJ2-7; no definite D call. CDR3 length equals 17 residues. V shed 0 bases and J shed 1 base, with 16 bases lying between them. Germline V gives CDR1 SGHVS, CDR2 FQNEAQ.

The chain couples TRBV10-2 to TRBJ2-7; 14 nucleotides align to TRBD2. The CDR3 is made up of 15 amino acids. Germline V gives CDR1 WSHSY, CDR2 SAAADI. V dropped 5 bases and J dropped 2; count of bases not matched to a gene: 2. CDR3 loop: CASSKTSGGAYEQYF. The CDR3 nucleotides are TGCGCCAGCAGTAAGACTAGCGGGGGGGCCTACGAGCAGTACTTC.

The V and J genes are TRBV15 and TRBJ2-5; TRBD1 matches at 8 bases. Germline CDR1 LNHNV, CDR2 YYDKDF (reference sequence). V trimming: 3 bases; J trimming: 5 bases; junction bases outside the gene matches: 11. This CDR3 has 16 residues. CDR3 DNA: TGTGCCACCAGCAGGGGGGAGACAGGGGAGATGGAGACCCAGTACTTC. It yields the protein CATSRGETGEMETQYF. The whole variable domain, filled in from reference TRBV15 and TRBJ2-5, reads DAMVIQNPRYQVTQFGKPVTLSCSQTLNHNVMYWYQQKSSQAPKLLFHYYDKDFNNEADTPDNFQSRRPNTSFCFLDIRSPGLGDTAMYLCATSRGETGEMETQYFGPGTRLLVL.

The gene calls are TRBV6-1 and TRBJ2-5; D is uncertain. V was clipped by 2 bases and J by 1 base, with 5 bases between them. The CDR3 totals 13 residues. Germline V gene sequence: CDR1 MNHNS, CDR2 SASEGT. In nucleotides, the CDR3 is TGTGCCAGCAGTGAACAACTCCAAGAGACCCAGTACTTC. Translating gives CASSEQLQETQYF.

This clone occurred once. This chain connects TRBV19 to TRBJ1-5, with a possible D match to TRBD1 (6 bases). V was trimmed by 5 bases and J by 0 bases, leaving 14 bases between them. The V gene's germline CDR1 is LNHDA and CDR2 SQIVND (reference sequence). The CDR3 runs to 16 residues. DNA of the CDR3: TGTGCCAGTAGTCCGGAGACAGGACATAGCAATCAGCCCCAGCATTTT. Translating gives CASSPETGHSNQPQHF.

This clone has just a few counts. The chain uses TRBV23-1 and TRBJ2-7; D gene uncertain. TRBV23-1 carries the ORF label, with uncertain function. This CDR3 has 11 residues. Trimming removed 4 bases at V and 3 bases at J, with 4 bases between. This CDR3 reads CASSRGYEQYF. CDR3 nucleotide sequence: TGCGCCAGCAGTCGGGGCTACGAGCAGTACTTC.

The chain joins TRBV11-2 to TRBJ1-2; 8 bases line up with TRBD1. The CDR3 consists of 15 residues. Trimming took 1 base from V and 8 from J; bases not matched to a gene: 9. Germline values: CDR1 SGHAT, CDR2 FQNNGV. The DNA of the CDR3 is TGTGCCAGCAGCTTAGGAGGAGTGACAGGGGAGGGCTACACCTTC. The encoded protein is CASSLGGVTGEGYTF.

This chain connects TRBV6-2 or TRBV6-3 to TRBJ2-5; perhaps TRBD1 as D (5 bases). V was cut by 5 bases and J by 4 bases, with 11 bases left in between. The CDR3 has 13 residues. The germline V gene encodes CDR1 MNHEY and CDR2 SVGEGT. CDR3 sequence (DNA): TGTGCCAGCAGTCCGACAGAGCGAGAGACCCAGTACTTC. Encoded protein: CASSPTERETQYF.

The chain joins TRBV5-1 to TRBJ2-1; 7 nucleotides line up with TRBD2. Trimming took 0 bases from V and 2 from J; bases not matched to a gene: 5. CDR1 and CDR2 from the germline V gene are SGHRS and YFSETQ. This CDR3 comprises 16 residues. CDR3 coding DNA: TGCGCCAGCAGCTTGGGAGCGGGGTGGGCCTACAATGAGCAGTTCTTC. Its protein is CASSLGAGWAYNEQFF. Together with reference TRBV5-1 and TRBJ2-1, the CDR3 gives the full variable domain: KAGVTQTPRYLIKTRGQQVTLSCSPISGHRSVSWYQQTPGQGLQFLFEYFSETQRNKGNFPGRFSGRQFSNSRSEMNVSTLELGDSALYLCASSLGAGWAYNEQFFGPGTRLTVL.

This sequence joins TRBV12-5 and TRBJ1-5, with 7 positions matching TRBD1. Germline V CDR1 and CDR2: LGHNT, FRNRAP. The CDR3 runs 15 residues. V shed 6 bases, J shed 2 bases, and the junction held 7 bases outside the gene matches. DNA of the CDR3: TGTGCTAGTGGCCCAGGGGGAGAGCGCAATCAGCCCCAGCATTTT. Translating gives CASGPGGERNQPQHF.

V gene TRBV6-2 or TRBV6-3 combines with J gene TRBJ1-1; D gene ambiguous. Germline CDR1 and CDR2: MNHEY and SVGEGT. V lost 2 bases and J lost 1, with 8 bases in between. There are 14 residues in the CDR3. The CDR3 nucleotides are TGTGCCAGCAGTTACATCCGGGAGAACACTGAAGCTTTCTTT. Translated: CASSYIRENTEAFF.

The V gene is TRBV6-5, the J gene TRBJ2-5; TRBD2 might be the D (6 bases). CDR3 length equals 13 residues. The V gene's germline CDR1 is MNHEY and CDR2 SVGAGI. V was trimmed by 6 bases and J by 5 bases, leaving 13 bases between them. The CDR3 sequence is CASRAGSTETQYF. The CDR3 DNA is TGTGCCAGCAGGGCGGGGTCGACGGAGACCCAGTACTTC.